The 8 T cell receptor beta chains below come from one sample, sequenced in a study of glioma-infiltrating T cells. Amplification of TCR alpha and beta CDR3 regions from RNA used iRepertoire nested multiplex PCR. In TCRdb, the multiplex PCR reads were re-called with MiXCR into one record per CDR3 protein. This table holds about 180,000 distinct CDR3 sequences, 43% found once. Sequences were obtained from glioma tissue, nonneoplastic brain tissue, or PBMCs (not recorded which). These TCRs come from a human donor with low-grade glioma or glioblastoma, undergoing nonglioma brain surgery, or in good health (not recorded which).

Points on this clonotype: A much larger clone differs by one base, so this may be a read error. The chain carries TRBV20-1 and TRBJ2-7, with D possibly being TRBD2 (6 bases). Germline V lookup: CDR1 DFQATT, CDR2 SNEGSKA (reference sequence). The CDR3 extends over 13 amino acids. V was trimmed by 6 bases and J by 6 bases, leaving 18 bases between them. CDR3 in amino acids: CSARLGGTCEQYF. CDR3 coding DNA: TGCAGTGCCAGACTCGGGGGAACCTGCGAGCAGTACTTC.

This clonotype was recorded many times. The genes are TRBV6-1 and TRBJ2-1, with 7 bases that match TRBD1. Germline lookup yields CDR1 MNHNS and CDR2 SASEGT. The CDR3 has 14 amino acids. After removal of 6 bases from V and 2 bases from J, the junction contained 4 bases not matched to a gene. This CDR3 reads CASSGTETYNEQFF. CDR3 DNA sequence: TGTGCCAGCAGCGGGACAGAAACCTACAATGAGCAGTTCTTC.

This clonotype was detected many times. This rearrangement joins TRBV28 to TRBJ2-5; no reliable D call. Germline assignment: CDR1 MDHEN and CDR2 SYDVKM. This CDR3 has 13 residues. Trimming shortened V by 2 bases and J by 1 base, and 5 bases separated the two germline ends. In nucleotides, the CDR3 is TGTGCCAGCAGTTTAAATAGCCAAGAGACCCAGTACTTC. Its protein product is CASSLNSQETQYF.

This clonotype was recorded a few times. This may be a read error: a much more frequent sequence differs by one nucleotide. The chain couples TRBV6-1 to TRBJ2-5; D is undetermined. Germline loops: CDR1 MNHNS, CDR2 SASEGT. Trimming stripped 2 bases from V and 3 bases from J, with 10 bases between. The CDR3 covers 14 residues. CDR3 region: CASSELHGEETQYF. The CDR3 DNA is TGTGCCAGCAGTGAATTACATGGGGAAGAGACCCAGTACTTC.

As to this clonotype: A read error may explain this, as a much larger clone is one base away. This chain joins TRBV19 and TRBJ2-1; possibly TRBD1 or TRBD2 for D (5 bases each). Trimming stripped 4 bases from V and 14 bases from J, with 30 bases between. Germline V gene data show CDR1 as LNHDA and CDR2 as SQIVND (reference sequence). CDR3 size: 17 residues. The CDR3 reads CASSTIGADRSLEEKFF. CDR3 sequence (DNA): TGTGCCAGTAGTACCATCGGGGCCGACCGTAGCCTGGAGGAGAAGTTCTTC.

As to this clonotype: A single base separates this from a much larger clone, so it may be a read error. The final CDR3 position lacks the conserved phenylalanine or tryptophan, pointing to a likely read error. The rearrangement uses TRBV20-1 and TRBJ2-7; TRBD2 agrees at 7 bases. The V gene end was trimmed by 4 bases and the J gene end by 2 bases; junction bases not matched to a gene: 5. This CDR3 is built from 13 residues. Germline V gene lookup returns CDR1 DFQATT and CDR2 SNEGSKA (reference sequence). CDR3 sequence reads: CSATSGVAYEQYL. The CDR3 DNA reads TGCAGTGCTACTAGCGGAGTCGCCTACGAGCAGTACTTA.

As regards this clonotype: This may stem from a read error, because a much larger clone lies one nucleotide away. The chain combines TRBV10-3 with TRBJ2-3, with D possibly TRBD1 on 5 matching bases. Germline-derived CDR1 and CDR2 are ENHRY and SYGVKD. The CDR3 sequence is 13 residues long. The CDR3 DNA sequence: TGTGCCATGAGTGTAGGGGTTACAGATACGCAGTATTTT. Translated: CAMSVGVTDTQYF.

This clonotype was detected only a few times. The chain recombines TRBV12-3 or TRBV12-4 with TRBJ1-6; D gene uncertain. Trimming pared 1 base from V and 2 bases from J, leaving 12 bases between. The CDR3 spans 17 residues. As DNA, the CDR3 is TGTGCCAGCAGTTTAGGGACCCAAGGCCCCTATAATTCACCCCTCCACTTT. Protein product: CASSLGTQGPYNSPLHF.